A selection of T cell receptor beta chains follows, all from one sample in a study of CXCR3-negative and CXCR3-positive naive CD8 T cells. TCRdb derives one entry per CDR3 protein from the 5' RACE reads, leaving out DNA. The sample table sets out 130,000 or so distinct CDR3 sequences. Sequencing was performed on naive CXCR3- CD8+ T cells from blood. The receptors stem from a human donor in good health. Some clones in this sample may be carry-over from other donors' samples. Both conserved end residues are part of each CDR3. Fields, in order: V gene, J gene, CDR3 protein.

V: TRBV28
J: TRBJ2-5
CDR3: CASSRGTSGVYQETQYF

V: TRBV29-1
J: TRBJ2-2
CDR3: CSVEGLAGGLAGELFF

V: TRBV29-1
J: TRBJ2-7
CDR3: CSVEEEASYEQYF

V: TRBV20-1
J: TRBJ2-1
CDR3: CSAIGASGRGDHTEQFF

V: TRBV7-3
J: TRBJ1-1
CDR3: CASSLWGGLETEAFF

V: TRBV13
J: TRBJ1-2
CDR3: CASSVGFSGYTF

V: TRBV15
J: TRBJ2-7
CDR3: CATSSNRGGTYEQYF

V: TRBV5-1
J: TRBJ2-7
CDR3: CASSPGTYEQYF

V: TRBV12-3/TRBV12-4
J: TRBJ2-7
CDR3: CASTSPLVAEQYF

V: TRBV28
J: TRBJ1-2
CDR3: CASSPRVFGGGYTF

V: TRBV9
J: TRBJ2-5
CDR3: CASSVAKRGPQETQYF

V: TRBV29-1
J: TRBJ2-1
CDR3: CSVVDWQGFVYNEQFF

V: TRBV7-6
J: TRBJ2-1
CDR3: CASSLGGSGAYNEQFF

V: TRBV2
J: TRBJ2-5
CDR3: CASRVYRGPQETQYF

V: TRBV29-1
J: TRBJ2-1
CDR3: CSVDWTGTENNEQFF

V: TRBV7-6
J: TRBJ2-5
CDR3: CASSLEGRLSQETQYF

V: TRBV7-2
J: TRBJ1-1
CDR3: CASSLEGTAEAFF

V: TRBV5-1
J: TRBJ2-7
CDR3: CASSLSPSGGAYEQYF

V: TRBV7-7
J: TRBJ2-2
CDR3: CASSANTGELFF

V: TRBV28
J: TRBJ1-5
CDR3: CASSLSLRGIGPQHF

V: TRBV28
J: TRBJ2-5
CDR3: CASSFRGWSTGGLYQETQYF

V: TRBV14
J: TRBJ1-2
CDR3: CASSQRPVNYGYTF

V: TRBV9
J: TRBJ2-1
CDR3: CASSTYLSGVYNEQFF

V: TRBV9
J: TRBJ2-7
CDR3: CASSLGLADEQYF

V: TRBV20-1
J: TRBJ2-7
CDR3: CSARDVWDIGYEQYF

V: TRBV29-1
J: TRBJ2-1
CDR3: CSVELAAGSSYNEQFF

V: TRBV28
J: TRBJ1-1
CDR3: CASLAGPNTEAFF

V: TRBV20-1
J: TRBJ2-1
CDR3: CSAQSPGSYNEQFF